This record concerns one T cell receptor (beta chain) sequence. Its antigen is not identified. This sample stems from a study of cytomegalovirus exposure and HLA in healthy donors. Study context: Per a later analysis, the approximately 690 first-cohort and 120 validation repertoires shared one platform.

The donors belonged to the roughly 120-subject validation cohort, separate from the 666-subject first cohort. The protocol was immunoSEQ multiplex PCR, while the TCRdb copy is restricted to in-frame clones and leaves out a portion. This sample has roughly 250,000 clones; about 87% occur once, and the top ten carry approximately 2.5%. The CDR3 spans 13 residues. V was pared by 0 bases and J by 6 bases, with 5 bases of the junction left unmatched. Germline lookup yields CDR1 GTSNPN and CDR2 SVGIG (reference sequence). Overall study results and limits: The study flagged roughly 160 TCR beta chains as cytomegalovirus-associated. Generally TCR sequences proved uncommon, though certain public TCRs appeared in numerous donors.

This sequence was found in a man aged 18 to 29 in good health and CMV-seronegative. The specimen was PBMCs. The V call is TRBV30, the J call TRBJ2-7; 7 nucleotides agree with TRBD2. The CDR3, as DNA: TGTGCCTGGAGTGTATCGGGGAGGGGCGAGCAGTACTTC. This encodes CAWSVSGRGEQYF.